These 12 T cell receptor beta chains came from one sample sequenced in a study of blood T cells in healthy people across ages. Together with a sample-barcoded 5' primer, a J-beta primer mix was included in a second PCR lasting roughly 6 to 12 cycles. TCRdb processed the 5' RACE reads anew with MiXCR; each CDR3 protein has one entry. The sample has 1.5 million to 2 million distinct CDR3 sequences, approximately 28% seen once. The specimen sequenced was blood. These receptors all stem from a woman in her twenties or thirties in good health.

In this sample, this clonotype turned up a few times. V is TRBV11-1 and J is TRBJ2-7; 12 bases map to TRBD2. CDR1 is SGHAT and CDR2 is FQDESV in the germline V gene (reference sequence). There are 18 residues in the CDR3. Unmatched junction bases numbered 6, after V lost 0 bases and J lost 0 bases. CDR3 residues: CASSLARTSGEVSYEQYF. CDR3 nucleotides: TGTGCCAGCAGCTTAGCGAGGACTAGCGGGGAAGTCTCCTACGAGCAGTACTTC.

This chain's CDR3 is CASTHRAGVNGYTF. For the CDR3, the DNA is TGTGCCAGCACCCACCGGGCAGGGGTTAATGGCTACACCTTC. This chain joins TRBV2 and TRBJ1-2; maybe TRBD1 (6 bases). Trimming shortened V by 7 bases and J by 6 bases, and 18 bases separated the two germline ends. This CDR3 region has 14 residues. Germline-derived CDR1 and CDR2 are SNHLY and FYNNEI.

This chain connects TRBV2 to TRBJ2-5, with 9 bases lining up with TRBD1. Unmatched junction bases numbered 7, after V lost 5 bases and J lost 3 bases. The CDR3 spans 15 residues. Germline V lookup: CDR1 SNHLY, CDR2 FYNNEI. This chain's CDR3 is CASSHRDREKETQYF. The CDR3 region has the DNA TGTGCCAGCAGTCACCGGGACAGGGAAAAAGAGACCCAGTACTTC.

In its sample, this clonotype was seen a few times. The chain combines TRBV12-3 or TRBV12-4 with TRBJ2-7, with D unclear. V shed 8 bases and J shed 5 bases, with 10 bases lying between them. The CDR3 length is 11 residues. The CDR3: CASVIGHEQYF. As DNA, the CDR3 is TGTGCCAGCGTGATTGGGCACGAGCAGTACTTC.

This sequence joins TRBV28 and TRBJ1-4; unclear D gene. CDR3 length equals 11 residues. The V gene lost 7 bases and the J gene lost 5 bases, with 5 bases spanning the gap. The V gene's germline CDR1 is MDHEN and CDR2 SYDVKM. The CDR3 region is CASIGNEKLFF. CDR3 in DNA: TGTGCCAGCATAGGGAATGAAAAACTGTTTTTT.

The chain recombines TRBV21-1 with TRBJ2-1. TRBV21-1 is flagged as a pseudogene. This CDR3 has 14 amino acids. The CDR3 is CASTQGRAGDEQFF. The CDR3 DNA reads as TGTGCCAGCACCCAAGGACGGGCTGGCGATGAGCAGTTCTTC.

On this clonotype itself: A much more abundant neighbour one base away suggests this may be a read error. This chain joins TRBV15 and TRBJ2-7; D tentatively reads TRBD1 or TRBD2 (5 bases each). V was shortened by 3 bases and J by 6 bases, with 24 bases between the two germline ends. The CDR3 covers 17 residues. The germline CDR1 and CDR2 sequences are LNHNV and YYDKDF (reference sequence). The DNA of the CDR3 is TGTGCCACCAGCAGTCCCTTAGGTGGGACGGAGTCATTCGAGCAGTACTTC. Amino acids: CATSSPLGGTESFEQYF.

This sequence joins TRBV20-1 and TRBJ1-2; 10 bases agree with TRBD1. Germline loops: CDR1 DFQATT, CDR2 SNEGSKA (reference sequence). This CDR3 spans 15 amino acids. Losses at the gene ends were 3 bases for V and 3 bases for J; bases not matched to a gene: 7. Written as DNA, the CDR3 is TGCAGTGCTAGCCTGACCGGGACAGGGGACTATGGCTACACCTTC. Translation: CSASLTGTGDYGYTF.

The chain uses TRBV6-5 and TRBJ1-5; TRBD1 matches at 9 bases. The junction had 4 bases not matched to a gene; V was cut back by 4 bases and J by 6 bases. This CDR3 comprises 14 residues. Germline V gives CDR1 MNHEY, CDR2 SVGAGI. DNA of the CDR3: TGTGCCAGCAGTTCGACAGGGGGGCCTCAGCCCCAGCATTTT. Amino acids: CASSSTGGPQPQHF.

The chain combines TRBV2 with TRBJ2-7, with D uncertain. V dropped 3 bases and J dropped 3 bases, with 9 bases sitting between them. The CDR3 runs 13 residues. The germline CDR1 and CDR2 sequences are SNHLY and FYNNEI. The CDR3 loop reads CASSDPPRYEQYF. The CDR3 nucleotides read TGTGCCAGCAGTGACCCACCCCGCTACGAGCAGTACTTC.

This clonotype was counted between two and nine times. The CDR3 protein is CASSKEVGYEQYF. CDR3 sequence (DNA): TGTGCCAGCAGCAAAGAGGTAGGATACGAGCAGTACTTC. The chain combines TRBV21-1 with TRBJ2-7. TRBV21-1 is a listed pseudogene. The CDR3 runs 13 residues.

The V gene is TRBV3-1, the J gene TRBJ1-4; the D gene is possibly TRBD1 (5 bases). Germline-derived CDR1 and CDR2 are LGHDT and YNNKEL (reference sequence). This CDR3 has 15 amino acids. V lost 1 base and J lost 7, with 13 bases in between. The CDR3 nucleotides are TGTGCCAGCAGCCAAGGATTGGGGGGTACTGAAAAACTGTTTTTT. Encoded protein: CASSQGLGGTEKLFF.